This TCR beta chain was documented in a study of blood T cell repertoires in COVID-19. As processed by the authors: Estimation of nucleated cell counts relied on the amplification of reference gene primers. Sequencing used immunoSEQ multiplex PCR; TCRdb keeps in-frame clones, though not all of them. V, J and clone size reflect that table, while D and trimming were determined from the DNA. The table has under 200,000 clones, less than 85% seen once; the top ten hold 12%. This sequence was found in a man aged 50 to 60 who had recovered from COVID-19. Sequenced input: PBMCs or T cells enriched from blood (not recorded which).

The CDR3 region has the DNA TGTGCCAGCAGCTCAGGACAGGGGCTGTATCAGCCCCAGCATTTT. Protein: CASSSGQGLYQPQHF. This chain joins TRBV5-8 and TRBJ1-5; 9 bases agree with TRBD1. V shed 3 bases, J shed 5 bases, and the junction held 6 bases outside the gene matches. The germline V gene encodes CDR1 SGHTS and CDR2 YDEGEE. The CDR3 spans 15 residues.